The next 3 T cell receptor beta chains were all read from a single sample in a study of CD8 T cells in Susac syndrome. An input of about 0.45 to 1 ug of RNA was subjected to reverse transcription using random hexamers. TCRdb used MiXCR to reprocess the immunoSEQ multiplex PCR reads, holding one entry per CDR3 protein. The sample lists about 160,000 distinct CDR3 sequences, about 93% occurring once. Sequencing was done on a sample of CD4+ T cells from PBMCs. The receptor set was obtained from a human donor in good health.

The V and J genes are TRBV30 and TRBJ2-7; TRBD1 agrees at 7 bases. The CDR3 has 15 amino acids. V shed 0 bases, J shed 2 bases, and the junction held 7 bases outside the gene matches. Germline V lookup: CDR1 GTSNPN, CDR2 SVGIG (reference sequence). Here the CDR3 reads CAWSVKGAGAYEQYF. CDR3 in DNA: TGTGCCTGGAGTGTAAAGGGGGCGGGCGCCTACGAGCAGTACTTC.

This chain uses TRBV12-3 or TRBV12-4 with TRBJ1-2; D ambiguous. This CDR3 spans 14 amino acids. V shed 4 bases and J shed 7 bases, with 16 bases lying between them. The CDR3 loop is CASSSSGYMAGYTF. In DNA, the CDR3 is TGTGCCAGCAGTTCCTCGGGATATATGGCTGGCTACACCTTC.

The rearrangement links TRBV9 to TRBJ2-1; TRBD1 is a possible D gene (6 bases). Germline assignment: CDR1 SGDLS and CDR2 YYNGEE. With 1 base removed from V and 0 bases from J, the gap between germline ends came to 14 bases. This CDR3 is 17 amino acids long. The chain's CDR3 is CASSVPQDRSSYNEQFF. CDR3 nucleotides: TGTGCCAGCAGCGTACCCCAAGACAGGAGCTCCTACAATGAGCAGTTCTTC.